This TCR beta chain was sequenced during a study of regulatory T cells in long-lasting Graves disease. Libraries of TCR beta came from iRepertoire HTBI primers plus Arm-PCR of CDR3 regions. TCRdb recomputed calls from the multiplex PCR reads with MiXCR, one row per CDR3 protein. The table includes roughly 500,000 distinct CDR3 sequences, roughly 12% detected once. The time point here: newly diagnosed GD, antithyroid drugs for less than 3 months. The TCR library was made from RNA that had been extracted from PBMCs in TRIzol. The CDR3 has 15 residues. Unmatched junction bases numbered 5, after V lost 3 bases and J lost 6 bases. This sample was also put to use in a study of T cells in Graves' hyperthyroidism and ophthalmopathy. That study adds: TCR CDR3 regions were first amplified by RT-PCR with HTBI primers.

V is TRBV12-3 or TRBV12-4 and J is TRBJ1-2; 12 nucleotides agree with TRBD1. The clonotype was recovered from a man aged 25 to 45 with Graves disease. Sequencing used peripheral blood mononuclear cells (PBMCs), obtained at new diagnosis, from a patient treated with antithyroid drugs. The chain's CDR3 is CASSFGTGGFDGYTF. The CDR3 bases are TGTGCCAGCAGTTTTGGGACAGGGGGCTTTGATGGCTACACCTTC.